Below, 8 T cell receptor beta chains from the same sample are listed, as sequenced in a study of shared clonotypes between healthy human individuals. TCRdb keeps only in-frame clones here, not all; method: immunoSEQ multiplex PCR. This table holds millions of clones, 80% to 95% found once. The sequenced sample was naive CD4+ T cells from PBMCs. Subset reported: CD45RA+ positively selected. Source of these receptors: a young man in good health. Some clones in this sample may be carry-over from other donors' samples.

This sequence joins TRBV5-5 and TRBJ2-2; D gene uncertain. V was pared by 0 bases and J by 5 bases, with 5 bases between. This CDR3 has 13 amino acids. Germline V gives CDR1 SGHKS, CDR2 YYEKEE (reference sequence). The CDR3 DNA follows: TGTGCCAGCAGCTTGGTGCCAACCGGGGAGCTGTTTTTT. This translates into CASSLVPTGELFF.

V gene TRBV5-1 combines with J gene TRBJ1-1, with D uncertain. V lost 0 bases and J lost 4, with 10 bases in between. The CDR3 has 14 residues. The V gene's germline CDR1 is SGHRS and CDR2 YFSETQ. The chain's CDR3 is CASSLAPGSTEAFF. CDR3 DNA sequence: TGCGCCAGCAGCTTGGCTCCGGGGAGCACTGAAGCTTTCTTT. Full variable domain (rest looked up from reference TRBV5-1 and TRBJ1-1): KAGVTQTPRYLIKTRGQQVTLSCSPISGHRSVSWYQQTPGQGLQFLFEYFSETQRNKGNFPGRFSGRQFSNSRSEMNVSTLELGDSALYLCASSLAPGSTEAFFGQGTRLTVV.

The chain uses TRBV6-5 and TRBJ1-4; D gene uncertain. The CDR3 runs 15 residues. CDR1 is MNHEY, CDR2 SVGAGI, per germline. Trimming stripped 2 bases from V and 3 bases from J, with 10 bases between. The CDR3 reads CASSYTRSPNEKLFF. CDR3 nucleotide sequence: TGTGCCAGCAGTTACACCAGATCGCCTAATGAAAAACTGTTTTTT.

The CDR3 DNA reads as TGTGCCAGCAGCTTAGGGGCCAGCGTTGGCTACACCTTC. Encoded protein: CASSLGASVGYTF. The chain is built from TRBV7-9 and TRBJ1-2; D is ambiguous. CDR3 length: 13 residues. V lost 1 base to trimming and J lost 7 bases, with 10 bases between them. CDR1 and CDR2 (germline): SEHNR, FQNEAQ (reference sequence).

The chain has TRBV18 and TRBJ2-1, with 9 nucleotides matching TRBD2. The CDR3 is 16 amino acids. V lost 3 bases, J lost 7 bases, and 10 bases stayed unmatched. Germline lookup yields CDR1 KGHSH and CDR2 LQKENI. CDR3 protein: CASSPQREDPPNEQFF. CDR3 bases: TGTGCCAGCTCACCCCAGCGGGAGGACCCCCCGAATGAGCAGTTCTTC.

The chain is built from TRBV6-1 and TRBJ1-1; D may be TRBD1 (5 bases). Germline V gene data show CDR1 as MNHNS and CDR2 as SASEGT. CDR3 length: 12 amino acids. V dropped 7 bases and J dropped 5 bases, with 11 bases sitting between them. The CDR3 region has the DNA TGTGCCAGCATGGCGGGGGGGACTGAAGCTTTCTTT. Its translation is CASMAGGTEAFF.

V is TRBV2 and J is TRBJ1-2, with TRBD1 matching over 8 bases. CDR3 length: 13 amino acids. From germline, CDR1 is SNHLY and CDR2 FYNNEI. V shed 4 bases and J 8 bases; nucleotides not matched to a gene: 6. In DNA, the CDR3 is TGTGCCAGCAGTGTAAGGACAGGGCCGGGCTACACCTTC. Amino acids: CASSVRTGPGYTF.

The chain combines TRBV5-4 with TRBJ1-4; possibly TRBD1 for D (6 bases). The CDR3 is made up of 14 amino acids. Germline V gene data show CDR1 as SGHNT and CDR2 as YYREEE (reference sequence). V lost 4 bases and J lost 8, with 15 bases in between. The CDR3 spells CASSAASGEEKLFF. Written as DNA, the CDR3 is TGTGCCAGCAGCGCGGCCTCAGGGGAGGAAAAACTGTTTTTT.